Here is one T cell receptor beta chain with its context. As processed by the authors: Cell counts per sample came from amplifying reference gene primers. The protocol was immunoSEQ multiplex PCR, while the TCRdb copy is restricted to in-frame clones and leaves out a portion. V, J and clone size reflect that table, while D and trimming were determined from the DNA. This sample has 150,000 to 200,000 clones, with 70% to 90% found just once. This specimen comes from a study of blood T cell repertoires in COVID-19. In the study overall: Collection of acute and convalescent COVID-19 samples took place in the United States, Italy and Spain. Sample material is recorded as cDNA or gDNA derived from T cells, B-cell-depleted T cells, or PBMCs.

J lost 3 bases, V lost 5 bases, and 11 bases had no gene match. This CDR3 region has 16 residues. Germline V CDR1 and CDR2: SGHRS, YFSETQ. This receptor was obtained from a man in his 60s with acute or convalescent COVID-19. The rearrangement links TRBV5-1 to TRBJ1-1, with 9 bases identical to TRBD1. The sequenced sample was peripheral blood. Written as DNA, the CDR3 is TGCGCCAGCAGACCGAGGACAGGGGATCAGGACACTGAAGCTTTCTTT. Translated: CASRPRTGDQDTEAFF.